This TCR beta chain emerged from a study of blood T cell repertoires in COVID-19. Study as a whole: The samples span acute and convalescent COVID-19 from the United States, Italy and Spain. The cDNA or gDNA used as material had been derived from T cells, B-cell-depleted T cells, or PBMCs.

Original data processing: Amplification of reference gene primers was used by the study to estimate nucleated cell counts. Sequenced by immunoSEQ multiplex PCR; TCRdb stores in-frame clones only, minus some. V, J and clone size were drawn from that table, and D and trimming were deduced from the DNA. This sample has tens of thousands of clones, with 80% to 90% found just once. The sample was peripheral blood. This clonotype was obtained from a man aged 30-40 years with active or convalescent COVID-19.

The CDR3 protein is CASSLGLAGVSSYNEQFF. The CDR3 nucleotides are TGCGCCAGCAGCTTGGGACTAGCGGGGGTGAGCTCCTACAATGAGCAGTTCTTC. V gene TRBV5-1 combines with J gene TRBJ2-1; 12 nucleotides align to TRBD2. This CDR3 comprises 18 residues. Germline values: CDR1 SGHRS, CDR2 YFSETQ. V was clipped by 0 bases and J by 0 bases; unmatched bases: 4.